Below, one T cell receptor (beta chain) is given with its context. Its antigen is not known. As processed by the authors: Junction-only immunoSEQ sequences carried no quality scores, so filtering differed. Assay: immunoSEQ multiplex PCR; the TCRdb copy retains only in-frame clones and omits some. V and J calls plus clone size are reproduced from that table; the DNA served to infer D and trimming. The sample carries approximately 2,300,000 clones, under 95% recorded once. This entry belongs to a study of shared clonotypes between healthy human individuals. Study observations and caveats: Non-shared clonotypes had lower generation probabilities than those shared by all four donors.

Germline CDR1 and CDR2: MNHEY and SVGAGI. This CDR3 is built from 11 residues. With 5 bases removed from V and 5 bases from J, the gap between germline ends came to 7 bases. The V and J genes are TRBV6-5 and TRBJ2-7, with no clear D. The sample taken for sequencing was naive CD4+ T cells from PBMCs. Subset: CD45RA+ positively selected. The TCR originated in a man in his late teens or twenties in good health. Some clones in this sample may be carry-over from other donors' samples. The CDR3 sequence: CASSALNEQYF. The CDR3 DNA reads as TGTGCCAGCAGTGCCCTTAACGAGCAGTACTTC.